Below are 3 T cell receptor beta chains sequenced from a single sample in a study of T cell repertoires in cytomegalovirus infection. TCRdb re-called the reads with MiXCR, one entry per CDR3 protein. The sample carries around 740,000 distinct CDR3 sequences, 35% recorded once. Input material: PBMCs. Receptors were obtained from a human donor in good health (CMV status not recorded). Some clones in this sample may be carry-over from other donors' samples.

V gene TRBV19 combines with J gene TRBJ1-2, with D uncertain. The length of the CDR3 is 11 residues. The germline gives CDR1 LNHDA, CDR2 SQIVND (reference sequence). Trimming took 3 bases from V and 8 from J, leaving 7 bases between them. The CDR3 region has the DNA TGTGCCAGTAGTATGGGTGTCGGCTACACCTTC. This gives the protein CASSMGVGYTF.

This clonotype was recorded a few times. The rearrangement links TRBV7-8 to TRBJ2-1; 7 bases line up with TRBD2. Trimming removed 5 bases from V and 6 bases from J; junction bases left unmatched: 10. The CDR3 is 15 amino acids. Germline-derived CDR1 and CDR2 are SGHVS and FQNEAQ. The CDR3 DNA reads as TGTGCCAGCAGCCCGTCCGGGAGGTCCGGCAATGAGCAGTTCTTC. Its protein is CASSPSGRSGNEQFF.

This chain connects TRBV18 to TRBJ1-4; possibly TRBD1 for D (5 bases). V dropped 1 base and J dropped 6 bases, with 15 bases sitting between them. Germline V CDR1 and CDR2: KGHSH, LQKENI. The CDR3 totals 16 residues. CDR3 in amino acids: CASSPRQGEKDEKLFF. CDR3 nucleotides: TGTGCCAGCTCACCACGACAAGGGGAGAAGGATGAAAAACTGTTTTTT.